Described below is a single T cell receptor (beta chain) sequence and its context. Its antigen remains unknown. These data originate in a study of CD4 T cells in relation to SARS-CoV-2 and coronaviruses. About the study: ViraFEST: approximately ten-day antigen culture of PBMCs, then TCR beta CDR3 sequencing. Negative control cultures got HIV-1 Nef peptides or no peptide.

General study findings and limits: In roughly 65% of donors, memory CD4+ clonotypes crossrecognized SARS-CoV-2 and at least one common cold coronavirus spike.

The unexposed donors gave CD4+ T cells in about 2011-2018, prior to COVID-19. CD4+ T cells were isolated from the cells after around 10 days of culture. Cultures received half-medium IL-2 refreshes on days 3 and 7. V was clipped by 1 base and J by 0 bases, with 10 bases between them. The CDR3 loop spans 16 amino acids. From germline, CDR1 is MRHNA and CDR2 SNTAGT. Some clones are missing from TCRdb's copy, which holds only in-frame ones; the method was immunoSEQ multiplex PCR. The sample lists roughly 16,000 clones, around 78% occurring once. The sequence was obtained from a human donor in good health. This rearrangement joins TRBV6-4 to TRBJ2-1, with D perhaps matching TRBD1 or TRBD2 (5 bases each). Input material: CD4+ T cells from PBMCs, cultured in vitro. The CDR3 protein is CASSDWAGSSYNEQFF. The CDR3 DNA follows: TGTGCCAGCAGTGACTGGGCAGGGAGCTCCTACAATGAGCAGTTCTTC.